This passage covers 11 T cell receptor beta chains from one sample sequenced in a study of radiation and T cells in renal cell carcinoma. TCRdb's copy holds only in-frame clones and misses some; the assay was immunoSEQ multiplex PCR. The sample yields more than 120,000 clones, 86% seen once. The time point denotes: blood 4 weeks post-SBRT, at nephrectomy. Specified treatment: 15 Gy SBRT to primary tumor, nephrectomy 4 weeks later. The sequencing here drew on blood, taken from a patient whose treatment included radiotherapy and nephrectomy. Every receptor here comes from a woman in her 50s with renal cell carcinoma.

This clone is a singleton in its sample. The J gene is TRBJ1-1, the V gene TRBV19; 8 bases align to TRBD1. J lost 4 bases, V lost 1 base, and 8 bases had no gene match. This CDR3 contains 16 residues. Looked up from germline, CDR1 is LNHDA and CDR2 is SQIVND (reference sequence). DNA for the CDR3: TGTGCCAGTAGTATAGGCCCCGGACAGGGCTTCACTGAAGCTTTCTTT. Protein product: CASSIGPGQGFTEAFF.

The V gene is TRBV14, the J gene TRBJ1-2; D is ambiguous. This CDR3 region has 13 residues. With 2 bases removed from V and 5 bases from J, the gap between germline ends came to 9 bases. Germline V gene data show CDR1 as SGHDN and CDR2 as FVKESK. The CDR3 region has the DNA TGTGCCAGCAGCCAATTAGGGTCGTATGGCTACACCTTC. Its protein product is CASSQLGSYGYTF.

The CDR3 loop reads CASSPRQAYGYTF. In DNA, the CDR3 is TGTGCCAGCAGCCCAAGACAGGCCTATGGCTACACCTTC. V gene TRBV7-2 combines with J gene TRBJ1-2; perhaps TRBD1 as D (6 bases). Germline CDR1 reads SGHTA; CDR2 reads FQGNSA. The CDR3 runs 13 residues. Trimming removed 5 bases at V and 4 bases at J, with 11 bases between.

The chain links TRBV25-1 to TRBJ2-2; possible D gene TRBD1, 5 bases. Deletions cut 6 bases from V and 2 bases from J, with 13 bases between. CDR3 size: 15 residues. CDR1 MGHDK and CDR2 SYGVNS come from the germline V gene. The CDR3 reads CASRAAGLNTGELFF. CDR3 DNA sequence: TGTGCCAGCAGGGCGGCAGGGCTAAACACCGGGGAGCTGTTTTTT. Full variable domain (missing parts from reference TRBV25-1 and TRBJ2-2): EADIYQTPRYLVIGTGKKITLECSQTMGHDKMYWYQQDPGMELHLIHYSYGVNSTEKGDLSSESTVSRIRTEHFPLTLESARPSHTSQYLCASRAAGLNTGELFFGEGSRLTVL.

The V and J genes are TRBV30 and TRBJ1-2; no reliable D call. The V end was cut by 4 bases, the J end by 4 bases, with 10 bases between. There are 12 residues in the CDR3. CDR1 is GTSNPN and CDR2 is SVGIG in the germline V gene (reference sequence). As DNA, the CDR3 is TGTGCCTGGAATCCCGCGTCCTATGGCTACACCTTC. Its translation: CAWNPASYGYTF. The variable domain in full, completed from reference TRBV30 and TRBJ1-2, reads SQTIHQWPATLVQPVGSPLSLECTVEGTSNPNLYWYRQAAGRGLQLLFYSVGIGQISSEVPQNLSASRPQDRQFILSSKKLLLSDSGFYLCAWNPASYGYTFGSGTRLTVV.

The chain has TRBV27 and TRBJ1-1; perhaps TRBD1 as D (6 bases). This CDR3 has 12 residues. Germline V gives CDR1 MNHEY, CDR2 SMNVEV (reference sequence). Trimming removed 4 bases at V and 7 bases at J, with 10 bases between. CDR3 region: CASSSDSIEAFF. Written as DNA, the CDR3 is TGTGCCAGCAGTTCGGACAGTATTGAAGCTTTCTTT.

The CDR3 loop reads CASSQTGIETQYF. The DNA of the CDR3 is TGTGCTAGTTCACAGACAGGGATAGAGACCCAGTACTTC. The chain employs TRBV12-5 and TRBJ2-5; 7 positions match TRBD1. The CDR3 length is 13 residues. Trimming removed 8 bases from V and 4 bases from J; junction bases left unmatched: 7. CDR1 and CDR2 (germline): LGHNT, FRNRAP.

This clone appeared once. This chain links TRBV5-1 with TRBJ2-7; perhaps D is TRBD1 or TRBD2 (5 bases each). V dropped 3 bases and J dropped 5 bases, with 9 bases sitting between them. The germline V gene encodes CDR1 SGHRS and CDR2 YFSETQ. CDR3 size: 12 residues. CDR3 nucleotide sequence: TGCGCCAGCAGCTATGGGACGAACGAGCAGTACTTC. Protein: CASSYGTNEQYF.

This chain joins TRBV2 and TRBJ1-6, with 10 bases that match TRBD1. V lost 7 bases to trimming and J lost 3 bases; unmatched junction nucleotides: 3. In germline, CDR1 is SNHLY, CDR2 FYNNEI. The CDR3 extends over 15 amino acids. The CDR3: CASKGQGNYNSPLHF. Here the CDR3 DNA reads TGTGCCAGCAAGGGACAGGGGAACTATAATTCACCCCTCCACTTT. The whole variable domain, filled in from reference TRBV2 and TRBJ1-6, reads EPEVTQTPSHQVTQMGQEVILRCVPISNHLYFYWYRQILGQKVEFLVSFYNNEISEKSEIFDDQFSVERPDGSNFTLKIRSTKLEDSAMYFCASKGQGNYNSPLHFGNGTRLTVT.

This clone was detected only a few times. At one of its ends the junction is not consistent with the germline gene, which may arise from a read error. The J gene is TRBJ1-2, the V gene TRBV14, with unresolved D. The germline V gene has CDR1 SGHDN and CDR2 FVKESK. The CDR3 consists of 12 residues. The CDR3 loop is CASSQEPRGYTF. CDR3 DNA: TGTGCCAGCAGTCAAGAACCCCGGGGCTACACCTTC.

The genes are TRBV11-2 and TRBJ2-3; D is possibly TRBD2 (6 bases). V was shortened by 5 bases and J by 2 bases, with 14 bases between the two germline ends. The length of the CDR3 is 15 residues. The germline CDR1 and CDR2 sequences are SGHAT and FQNNGV. For the CDR3, the DNA is TGTGCCAGCAGCCAAGGGGCTAGCGACACAGATACGCAGTATTTT. It is translated as CASSQGASDTDTQYF.